Listed here are 23 T cell receptor beta chains from one sample, sequenced in a study of Ad26.COV2.S vaccination and SARS-CoV-2 variants. Regarding treatment: around 19 received Ad26.COV2.S at low or high dose, single or two shots; roughly five received placebo; per-sample allocation not given. The investigators took samples on day 63 after the first vaccine or placebo injection. TCRdb's copy holds only in-frame clones and misses some; the assay was immunoSEQ multiplex PCR. The repertoire holds about 400,000 clones, with around nine tenths as singletons. Sequenced material: peripheral blood, taken in a trial of Ad26.COV2.S vaccine versus placebo. All receptors come from a person between 18 and 60 years old who received the Ad26.COV2.S COVID-19 vaccine or a placebo.

As DNA, the CDR3 is TGTGCCAGCATTCTATCGTTCGGACAGGGGGCCACTGAAGCTTTCTTT. It specifies CASILSFGQGATEAFF. The V gene is TRBV6-6, the J gene TRBJ1-1, with 11 bases that match TRBD1. After removal of 7 bases from V and 4 bases from J, the junction contained 11 bases not matched to a gene. Germline CDR1 MNHNY, CDR2 SVGAGI (reference sequence). The CDR3 has 16 amino acids.

The chain couples TRBV5-1 to TRBJ2-1; TRBD1 might be the D (6 bases). This CDR3 has 16 residues. V was clipped by 0 bases and J by 8 bases, with 18 bases between them. Germline CDR1 reads SGHRS; CDR2 reads YFSETQ. The CDR3 spells CASSLGGPRGSDEQFF. The CDR3 nucleotides read TGCGCCAGCAGCTTGGGTGGGCCCAGGGGATCCGATGAGCAGTTCTTC.

The rearrangement joins TRBV6-5 to TRBJ2-1; 8 bases fit TRBD2. Trimming at V came to 6 bases and at J to 0 bases, leaving 4 bases not matched to a gene. There are 15 residues in the CDR3. Germline V lookup: CDR1 MNHEY, CDR2 SVGAGI. CDR3 in amino acids: CASRERGSSYNEQFF. DNA of the CDR3: TGTGCCAGCAGAGAGCGGGGGAGCTCCTACAATGAGCAGTTCTTC.

This sequence joins TRBV3-1 (or the pseudogene TRBV3-2) and TRBJ2-3; 8 bases are a match to TRBD2. V gave up 4 bases and J gave up 6 bases; unmatched junction bases: 6. Germline V lookup: CDR1 LGHDT, CDR2 YNNKEL (reference sequence). CDR3 length equals 14 residues. This chain's CDR3 is CASSPGLAVDTQYF. CDR3 bases: TGTGCCAGCAGCCCTGGACTAGCCGTCGATACGCAGTATTTT.

V gene TRBV4-3 combines with J gene TRBJ1-2, with D tentatively TRBD1 (5 bases). The V end lost 1 base, the J end lost 4 bases, and 13 bases lay between the germline ends. Germline lookup yields CDR1 LGHNA and CDR2 YSLEER. CDR3 length: 15 amino acids. The CDR3 protein is CASSQADSLPYGYTF. In DNA, the CDR3 is TGCGCCAGCAGCCAAGCTGACAGTTTACCCTATGGCTACACCTTC.

V usage is TRBV7-8 and J usage is TRBJ2-2, with TRBD2 as a possible D gene (5 bases). The CDR3 runs 15 residues. V was cut by 8 bases and J by 0 bases, with 13 bases left in between. CDR1 SGHVS and CDR2 FQNEAQ come from the germline V gene. The CDR3: CASEALAPNTGELFF. DNA of the CDR3: TGTGCCAGCGAGGCGCTAGCTCCGAACACCGGGGAGCTGTTTTTT.

This clone has only a few counts. The chain uses TRBV11-2 and TRBJ1-3; possibly TRBD1 for D (5 bases). The CDR3 has 15 residues. Germline lookup yields CDR1 SGHAT and CDR2 FQNNGV. The V and J ends lost 3 bases and 4 bases respectively, with 13 bases between them. CDR3 DNA sequence: TGTGCCAGCAGCTTGGAGGCAGGGAGGGGAAACACCATATATTTT. This translates into CASSLEAGRGNTIYF.

This clone was observed once. The CDR3 reads CAISTGWGPSTDTQYF. CDR3 coding DNA: TGTGCCATCAGTACTGGATGGGGACCTAGCACAGATACGCAGTATTTT. The rearrangement links TRBV10-3 to TRBJ2-3; D is perhaps TRBD1 or TRBD2 (5 bases each). The CDR3 length is 16 residues. The germline V and J ends were trimmed by 5 bases and 0 bases, with 15 bases remaining between them. Germline V CDR1 and CDR2: ENHRY, SYGVKD.

The chain is built from TRBV7-8 and TRBJ2-3; TRBD1 might be the D (5 bases). The germline V gene has CDR1 SGHVS and CDR2 FQNEAQ. The CDR3 runs to 19 residues. Trimming shortened V by 2 bases and J by 4 bases, and 25 bases separated the two germline ends. CDR3 region: CASSLPTGGAGMFADTQYF. For the CDR3, the DNA is TGTGCCAGCAGCTTACCCACCGGTGGGGCAGGGATGTTTGCAGATACGCAGTATTTT.

The rearrangement uses TRBV5-1 and TRBJ2-7, with 9 bases identical to TRBD1. The CDR3 is 14 amino acids. V lost 0 bases, J lost 6 bases, and 4 bases stayed unmatched. The germline V gene encodes CDR1 SGHRS and CDR2 YFSETQ. Here the CDR3 DNA reads TGCGCCAGCAGCTTGGGGGACAGGGCCGGCGAGCAGTACTTC. Translated, it gives CASSLGDRAGEQYF.

The chain couples TRBV3-1 (or the pseudogene TRBV3-2) to TRBJ2-7, with D maybe TRBD1 (6 bases). Germline CDR1 is LGHDT and CDR2 is YNNKEL (reference sequence). The CDR3 has 14 residues. The V end was cut by 4 bases, the J end by 6 bases, with 16 bases between. CDR3 sequence: CASSRDTGNSEQYF. The CDR3, as DNA: TGTGCCAGCAGCCGTGACACAGGGAACAGCGAGCAGTACTTC.

This chain connects TRBV4-1 to TRBJ1-1; D ambiguous. The length of the CDR3 is 15 residues. Germline V CDR1 and CDR2: MGHRA, YSYEKL. Trimming shortened V by 1 base and J by 0 bases, and 9 bases separated the two germline ends. CDR3 protein: CASSQVTGVNTEAFF. The CDR3 nucleotides are TGCGCCAGCAGCCAAGTAACGGGAGTGAACACTGAAGCTTTCTTT.

This clone showed up just once. The chain has TRBV10-3 and TRBJ1-4; D ambiguous. The CDR3 loop spans 12 amino acids. Germline V gene lookup returns CDR1 ENHRY and CDR2 SYGVKD. V was pared by 10 bases and J by 5 bases, with 11 bases between. The DNA of the CDR3 is TGTGCCACGAGCACGCAGAATGAAAAACTGTTTTTT. Its protein is CATSTQNEKLFF.

This chain joins TRBV7-2 and TRBJ2-5; D is unresolved. V lost 1 base and J lost 7, with 10 bases in between. This CDR3 comprises 13 residues. CDR1 and CDR2 from the germline V gene are SGHTA and FQGNSA. CDR3 region: CASSLVRGGTQYF. The DNA for the CDR3 is TGTGCCAGCAGCTTAGTGCGTGGTGGGACCCAGTACTTC.

CDR3: CASSQEFTGSGANVLTF. CDR3 DNA: TGTGCCAGCAGCCAAGAATTTACAGGCTCTGGGGCCAACGTCCTGACTTTC. The V and J genes are TRBV4-2 and TRBJ2-6, with a tentative D call TRBD1 (5 bases). There are 17 residues in the CDR3. The V gene's germline CDR1 is LGHNA and CDR2 YNFKEQ. Trimming shortened V by 0 bases and J by 0 bases, and 9 bases separated the two germline ends.

The rearrangement joins TRBV29-1 to TRBJ2-3; D unclear. Germline-derived CDR1 and CDR2 are SQVTM and ANQGSEA. V lost 5 bases to trimming and J lost 5 bases, with 8 bases between them. The CDR3 contains 11 residues. Written as DNA, the CDR3 is TGCAGCGTTACCGGCAGAGATACGCAGTATTTT. Its translation: CSVTGRDTQYF.

This clone was counted once. The chain has TRBV6-2 or TRBV6-3 and TRBJ2-7; TRBD1 matches at 10 bases. The trim removed 5 bases at V and 4 bases at J, leaving 5 bases unmatched. This CDR3 region has 14 residues. The germline CDR1 and CDR2 sequences are MNHEY and SVGEGT. CDR3 protein: CASSTRTGGYEQYF. The CDR3 DNA sequence: TGTGCCAGCAGTACCCGGACAGGGGGGTACGAGCAGTACTTC.

The chain couples TRBV12-3 or TRBV12-4 to TRBJ2-5; TRBD1 might be the D (6 bases). The CDR3 is 13 amino acids. The V gene lost 4 bases and the J gene lost 5 bases, with 11 bases spanning the gap. The CDR3 nucleotides read TGTGCCAGCAGTTCAGGGGATCAGGAGACCCAGTACTTC. Amino acid sequence: CASSSGDQETQYF.

The chain combines TRBV5-4 with TRBJ2-5; 10 nucleotides match TRBD2. The CDR3 is 15 residues long. The V segment lost 4 bases and the J segment 5 bases; nucleotides outside the gene matches: 8. The germline V gene encodes CDR1 SGHNT and CDR2 YYREEE (reference sequence). The DNA for the CDR3 is TGTGCCAGCAGCAAGGGACTAGCGCCCTCTGAGACCCAGTACTTC. Its translation: CASSKGLAPSETQYF.

This clone showed up many times. V gene TRBV10-3 combines with J gene TRBJ2-5; 8 nucleotides agree with TRBD1. V lost 0 bases, J lost 5 bases, and 5 bases stayed unmatched. The germline gives CDR1 ENHRY, CDR2 SYGVKD. The CDR3 loop spans 15 amino acids. The CDR3 DNA sequence: TGTGCCATCAGTGAGTCACGGGACAGGCCGGAGACCCAGTACTTC. Amino acid sequence: CAISESRDRPETQYF.

The chain employs TRBV5-1 and TRBJ1-2; D gene ambiguous. V lost 0 bases, J lost 4 bases, and 16 bases lay in between. The germline gives CDR1 SGHRS, CDR2 YFSETQ. This CDR3 has 16 residues. Here the CDR3 reads CASSLEPRSTFYGYTF. The CDR3 coding sequence is TGCGCCAGCAGCTTGGAACCCCGAAGTACATTCTATGGCTACACCTTC.

This clone came up once. CDR3 residues: CASSPRGSGANVLTF. CDR3 nucleotide sequence: TGTGCCAGCAGCCCGAGGGGTTCTGGGGCCAACGTCCTGACTTTC. The chain couples TRBV11-3 to TRBJ2-6, with D perhaps assigned TRBD1 or TRBD2 (5 bases each). Trimming shortened V by 5 bases and J by 1 base, and 9 bases separated the two germline ends. CDR3 size: 15 residues. Germline V gene lookup returns CDR1 SGHNT and CDR2 YENEEA.

The CDR3 DNA reads as TGTGCCAGCTCACCACAGGAGGTGAACACTGAAGCTTTCTTT. It is translated as CASSPQEVNTEAFF. The gene calls are TRBV18 and TRBJ1-1; D gene ambiguous. The V gene lost 1 base and the J gene lost 0 bases, with 6 bases spanning the gap. Germline-derived CDR1 and CDR2 are KGHSH and LQKENI. The CDR3 extends over 14 amino acids. The variable domain in full, with the rest retrieved from reference TRBV18 and TRBJ1-1, is NAGVMQNPRHLVRRRGQEARLRCSPMKGHSHVYWYRQLPEEGLKFMVYLQKENIIDESGMPKERFSAEFPKEGPSILRIQQVVRGDSAAYFCASSPQEVNTEAFFGQGTRLTVV.